This T cell receptor beta chain originates from a study of vaccination and CD4 T cells after COVID-19. In the study overall: Recovered patients in the cohort numbered six men and four women, two of them Hispanic. Post-COVID draws came a median around 100 days after diagnosis (range 35 to 161).

As regards this clonotype: Its antigen is undetermined.

Study results and caveats: There were relatively few convalescent patients studied, and there were no early post-infection timepoints.

As for treatment: approximately 9-day PBMC culture with coronavirus spike peptide pools or control peptides (ViraFEST assay). This CDR3 contains 15 residues. Unmatched junction bases numbered 11, after V lost 4 bases and J lost 5 bases. Germline V gene sequence: CDR1 SGHRS, CDR2 YFSETQ. Cultured CD4+ T-cell DNA underwent Oncomine TCR Beta short-read sequencing. Cultured CD4+ T cells were the source of extracted genomic DNA. TCRdb re-called the PCR reads with MiXCR, one entry per CDR3 protein. The data contain 9,000 to 15,000 distinct CDR3 sequences, 25% to 35% of them singletons. The source was CD4+ T cells from blood, cultured in vitro, collected before SARS-CoV-2 vaccination. The TCR comes from a human donor who received a COVID-19 vaccine. The rearrangement links TRBV5-1 to TRBJ1-2; 7 bases line up with TRBD1. The CDR3 reads CASSPTDGTVYGYTF. CDR3 DNA: TGCGCCAGCAGCCCAACAGACGGGACAGTATATGGCTACACCTTC. Variable domain in full (rest from reference TRBV5-1 and TRBJ1-2): KAGVTQTPRYLIKTRGQQVTLSCSPISGHRSVSWYQQTPGQGLQFLFEYFSETQRNKGNFPGRFSGRQFSNSRSEMNVSTLELGDSALYLCASSPTDGTVYGYTFGSGTRLTVV.